The 9 T cell receptor beta chains below were found in one sample sequenced in a study of a mutant IDH1 vaccine in newly diagnosed glioma. These receptors have no known antigen. The time point denotes: week 47, end of study. With topical imiquimod, each dose of the vaccine consisted of 300 ug of mutant IDH1 20-mer peptide. Libraries were prepared by immunoSEQ multiplex PCR; TCRdb keeps only in-frame clonotypes and omits some of them. The sample lists approximately 50,000 clones, roughly 72% occurring once. The sample here was PBMCs, taken from a glioma patient whose treatment included an IDH1 peptide vaccine. The receptors shown here come from a woman aged 40 to 50 with glioma. Some clones in this sample may be carry-over from other donors' samples.

The rearrangement links TRBV4-1 to TRBJ1-2; D is possibly TRBD1 (6 bases). Germline values: CDR1 MGHRA, CDR2 YSYEKL. Trimming shortened V by 6 bases and J by 8 bases, and 22 bases separated the two germline ends. This CDR3 region has 15 residues. In DNA, the CDR3 is TGCGCCAGCAGACCCCTGGGGGCCAACCGGCGGGGCTACACCTTC. Translation gives CASRPLGANRRGYTF.

CDR3 sequence: CAWTPRGNSPLHF. Written as DNA, the CDR3 is TGTGCCTGGACCCCAAGGGGGAATTCACCCCTCCACTTT. This sequence joins TRBV30 and TRBJ1-6, with a weak D call TRBD1 (6 bases). V was shortened by 4 bases and J by 7 bases, with 11 bases between the two germline ends. The CDR3 totals 13 residues. Germline CDR1 is GTSNPN and CDR2 is SVGIG (reference sequence).

This clone was counted a few times. V is TRBV10-3 and J is TRBJ1-1, with a weak D call TRBD1 (5 bases). Germline V gives CDR1 ENHRY, CDR2 SYGVKD. V was shortened by 10 bases and J by 1 base, with 16 bases between the two germline ends. CDR3 length equals 14 residues. CDR3 sequence (DNA): TGTGCCAGTCGCGAGACAGCCCAGAACACTGAAGCTTTCTTT. Translated: CASRETAQNTEAFF.

The CDR3 loop reads CASRPVRATDTQYF. CDR3 DNA sequence: TGTGCCAGCAGGCCGGTTAGAGCGACAGATACGCAGTATTTT. The rearrangement joins TRBV6-1 to TRBJ2-3; no clear D gene. The ends were cut back, 6 bases at V and 3 bases at J, with 13 bases in the middle. The CDR3 spans 14 residues. Germline-derived CDR1 and CDR2 are MNHNS and SASEGT.

V is TRBV9 and J is TRBJ1-1, with 10 bases that match TRBD1. There are 15 residues in the CDR3. The V segment lost 6 bases and the J segment 5 bases; nucleotides outside the gene matches: 10. Germline assignment: CDR1 SGDLS and CDR2 YYNGEE. In nucleotides, the CDR3 is TGTGCCAGCAACGCCCGGGGACAGGGGAATACTGAAGCTTTCTTT. It specifies CASNARGQGNTEAFF.

The rearrangement uses TRBV12-5 and TRBJ1-2, with D perhaps matching TRBD1 (5 bases). The CDR3 is 16 amino acids. Germline CDR1 reads LGHNT; CDR2 reads FRNRAP. Trimming stripped 1 base from V and 0 bases from J, with 12 bases between. CDR3 sequence reads: CASGLAQGEPNYGYTF. CDR3 DNA: TGTGCTAGTGGTTTGGCCCAGGGAGAACCTAACTATGGCTACACCTTC. Full variable domain (rest looked up from reference TRBV12-5 and TRBJ1-2): DARVTQTPRHKVTEMGQEVTMRCQPILGHNTVFWYRQTMMQGLELLAYFRNRAPLDDSGMPKDRFSAEMPDATLATLKIQPSEPRDSAVYFCASGLAQGEPNYGYTFGSGTRLTVV.

The rearrangement links TRBV13 to TRBJ2-7, with 8 bases aligning to TRBD2. Germline CDR1 is PRHDT and CDR2 is FYEKMQ (reference sequence). The CDR3 consists of 15 residues. The V segment lost 0 bases and the J segment 2 bases; nucleotides outside the gene matches: 3. The CDR3 reads CASSLGPAGAYEQYF. The CDR3 DNA sequence: TGTGCCAGCAGCTTAGGTCCAGCGGGGGCCTACGAGCAGTACTTC. The entire variable domain, with the rest obtained from reference TRBV13 and TRBJ2-7, is as follows: AAGVIQSPRHLIKEKRETATLKCYPIPRHDTVYWYQQGPGQDPQFLISFYEKMQSDKGSIPDRFSAQQFSDYHSELNMSSLELGDSALYFCASSLGPAGAYEQYFGPGTRLTVT.

This clone was recorded a few times. V gene TRBV29-1 combines with J gene TRBJ1-4, with D unresolved. This CDR3 is 13 amino acids long. V was pared by 6 bases and J by 8 bases, with 16 bases between. Germline V gene lookup returns CDR1 SQVTM and CDR2 ANQGSEA. In nucleotides, the CDR3 is TGCAGCGTCCAAGGCGGACCTAGCGAAAAACTGTTTTTT. Translation gives CSVQGGPSEKLFF. Supplemented by reference TRBV29-1 and TRBJ1-4, the full variable domain reads SAVISQKPSRDICQRGTSLTIQCQVDSQVTMMFWYRQQPGQSLTLIATANQGSEATYESGFVIDKFPISRPNLTFSTLTVSNMSPEDSSIYLCSVQGGPSEKLFFGSGTQLSVL.

This sequence joins TRBV6-1 and TRBJ2-2, with 11 bases that match TRBD2. In germline, CDR1 is MNHNS, CDR2 SASEGT. Trimming removed 4 bases from V and 2 bases from J; junction bases left unmatched: 3. CDR3 size: 16 residues. CDR3 nucleotides: TGTGCCAGCAGTGGACTAGCGGGGACAAACACCGGGGAGCTGTTTTTT. Amino acid sequence: CASSGLAGTNTGELFF.